The present entry profiles one T cell receptor (beta chain) with its context. What this receptor recognizes is not known. Base qualities are missing; no much larger clone stands one base away. Amplification of TCR beta CDR3 regions was carried out from RNA transcripts. For the first round of RT-PCR on the TCR CDR3, the HTBI primer set was used together with the Qiagen OneStep RT-PCR kit. Libraries were constructed in a second round of multiplex PCR, after which size selection and purification were performed. Paired-end sequencing of the libraries was performed with 100 bp reads on an Illumina HiSeq2000. On the study's bioinformatics: Raw data were processed with SOAPnuke, discarding reads with adapters, uncalled bases, mean Phred below 15, or no exact constant-primer or identifier match. High-quality paired reads were merged with COPE v1.2.5, and unique nucleotide sequences were defined as clonotypes. Clonotypes were aligned to IMGT TRBV, TRBD and TRBJ reference segments using MiTCR v1.1. The analysis included only V-J combinations with a frequency above 0.0001, which together covered 99% to 99.2% of the repertoires. A TCS score was defined as the ratio between F50 (clonal expansion) and ExV (chaos), using BLOSUM62-based TCRdist between CDR3 peptides within each V-J. Welch's t-statistics and random forest reduced roughly 540 V-J features to around 14, which were used in a naive Bayes classifier (R e1071). The raw public data were reprocessed by TCRdb itself: fastp quality trimming at Q25, MiXCR clonotype calling, in-frame beta chains only. Each entry merges the rows of one CDR3 protein and shows their most common DNA and genes. The V and J calls here are based on TCRdb, not the publication. The sample has about 720,000 distinct CDR3 sequences on record, around a sixth of them singletons. The top ten hold around 15% of the sample.

The sample comes from a study of T cells in Graves' hyperthyroidism and ophthalmopathy (dated by TCRdb to between 2018 and 2020). General notes on the study: Peripheral blood was sampled at the time of initial diagnosis, prior to any treatment. To identify TCR V-J signatures that set the groups apart, the researchers used a discovery cohort of more than 95 patients, made up of some 41 with Graves' ophthalmopathy and about 60 with stable Graves' hyperthyroidism. Prospective prediction of ophthalmopathy was tested in an independent validation cohort consisting of some 18 hyperthyroidism patients and 15 or so patients who later progressed to ophthalmopathy. For training and testing, the 95 to 100 patients in the discovery cohort were randomly divided in a 7:3 ratio. In several Graves' hyperthyroidism patients, the study also compared T-cell repertoires from thyroid tissue with T-cell repertoires from blood. After sampling, hyperthyroidism patients received methimazole starting at 30 mg daily, and ophthalmopathy patients received high-dose intravenous methylprednisolone. The paper reports TCR Vbeta CDR3 sequencing of fewer than 150 peripheral blood samples: around 45 ophthalmopathy, around 80 hyperthyroidism and approximately 17 progressor patients. Study-wide findings and limitations: A 13 V-J signature model separated ophthalmopathy from stable hyperthyroidism, with roughly 88% sensitivity and 81% to 82% specificity in cross-validation and 80%/75% in testing. In validation, progression to ophthalmopathy was predicted by the model with around 71% sensitivity and 72.22% specificity, a median of about 6.8 months before onset. No statistical method was used to set the sample size in advance, and investigators knew the group allocation. Blood samples also contained most of the expanded thyroid clonotypes (frequency above 0.001), which suggests that blood repertoires may reflect thyroid immune responses.

Hyperthyroidism patients were aged 18 to 65 years and newly diagnosed, with disease duration of less than 2 months. Exclusion was applied to patients with uncontrolled infections, other autoimmune diseases, pregnancy or lactation. Diagnoses were based on clinical symptoms, serum thyroxine and TRAb, thyroid ultrasound and orbital computed tomography. Blood from progressor patients was collected at the time of first diagnosis with hyperthyroidism, before any ophthalmopathy symptoms had appeared. PBMCs were isolated from 10 ml of fresh peripheral blood by Ficoll-Paque density gradient centrifugation. Progressor patients were first diagnosed with Graves' hyperthyroidism and then developed ophthalmopathy during follow-up. Total RNA was extracted using Trizol reagent, and RNA quality was assessed on an Agilent 2100 Bioanalyzer. Sequences were obtained from blood. The sequence derives from a woman in her fifties or sixties with Graves' hyperthyroidism that later progressed to Graves' ophthalmopathy.

CDR3 region: CATSRDIRIHEDQPQHF. In nucleotide form, the sequence is TGTGCCACCAGCAGAGATATAAGGATCCATGAAGATCAGCCCCAGCATTTT. The rearrangement joined TRBV15 to TRBJ1-5; the D gene assignment is ambiguous. Spanning cysteine to phenylalanine, the CDR3 consists of 17 amino acids. Of all the DNA, just the CDR3 is kept, 51 bases in frame from base 1. V lost 0 bases and J lost 5 bases; the stretch between them is 17 bases long. Looking up the germline V gene (reference sequence) yields CDR1 LNHNV and CDR2 YYDKDF.